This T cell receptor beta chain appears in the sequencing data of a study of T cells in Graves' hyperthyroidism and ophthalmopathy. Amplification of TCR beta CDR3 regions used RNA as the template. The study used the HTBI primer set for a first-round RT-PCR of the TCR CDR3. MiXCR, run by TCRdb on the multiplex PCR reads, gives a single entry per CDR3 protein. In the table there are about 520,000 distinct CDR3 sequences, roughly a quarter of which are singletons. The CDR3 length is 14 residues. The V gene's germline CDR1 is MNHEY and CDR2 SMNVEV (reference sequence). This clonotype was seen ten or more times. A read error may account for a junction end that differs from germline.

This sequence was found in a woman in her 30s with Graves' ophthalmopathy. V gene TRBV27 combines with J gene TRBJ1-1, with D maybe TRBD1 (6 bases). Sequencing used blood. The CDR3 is CASSISGEGTEAFF. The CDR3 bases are TGTGCCAGCAGTATATCAGGGGAGGGCACTGAAGCTTTCTTT.